The rows below give T cell receptor beta chains drawn from one sample of a study of blood T cell repertoires in COVID-19. Clones were read by immunoSEQ multiplex PCR, and TCRdb kept only the in-frame ones, dropping some. This repertoire shows over 200,000 clones, 65% to 90% found once; its top ten account for roughly 16%. The sample consisted of PBMCs or T cells enriched from blood (not recorded which). The source is a man aged 18 to 30 who had recovered from COVID-19. Each CDR3 is given with its conserved first and last residue. The D gene is left open where the match is weak. The size field is filled for only some rows; it gives once, few, many or a size class.

cdr3_length,clone_size,d_call,j_call,v_call,cdr3_aa,cdr3_nt
15,once,TRBD2,TRBJ2-3,TRBV10-1,CASSELTSGRHTQYF,TGCGCCAGCAGTGAGTTGACTAGCGGGAGACATACGCAGTATTTT
16,.,.,TRBJ2-5,TRBV21-1,CASSSDWGGAGETQYF,TGTGCCAGCAGCTCTGACTGGGGGGGGGCCGGAGAGACCCAGTACTTC
15,.,TRBD2,TRBJ2-5,TRBV10-1,CASSATSGSKETQYF,TGCGCCAGCAGTGCGACTAGCGGGAGCAAAGAGACCCAGTACTTC
16,once,TRBD1,TRBJ1-6,TRBV5-1,CASSAPGTGNNSPLHF,TGCGCCAGCAGCGCCCCAGGGACAGGGAATAATTCACCCCTCCACTTT
19,once,TRBD2,TRBJ2-3,TRBV7-3,CASSSTFLAGTASTDTQYF,TGTGCCAGCAGCTCGACCTTTCTAGCGGGGACTGCTAGCACAGATACGCAGTATTTT
14,.,.,TRBJ2-5,TRBV7-9,CASSLVRDQETQYF,TGTGCCAGCAGCTTAGTCCGGGATCAAGAGACCCAGTACTTC
14,.,.,TRBJ1-5,TRBV18,CASSPGGNDQPQHF,TGTGCCAGCTCACCGGGAGGAAATGATCAGCCCCAGCATTTT
14,.,.,TRBJ2-1,TRBV7-9,CASSLGTAYNEQFF,TGTGCCAGCAGCTTAGGGACAGCCTACAATGAGCAGTTCTTC
19,.,TRBD1,TRBJ2-7,TRBV18,CASSPNVRPGQGSSYEQYF,TGTGCCAGCTCACCAAATGTTCGTCCGGGACAGGGGAGCTCCTACGAGCAGTACTTC
15,once,TRBD1,TRBJ1-1,TRBV7-3,CASSLGNRGDTEAFF,TGTGCCAGCAGCTTAGGTAACAGGGGGGACACTGAAGCTTTCTTT
15,.,.,TRBJ2-2,TRBV5-5,CASSYTGINTGELFF,TGTGCCAGCAGCTATACAGGGATAAACACCGGGGAGCTGTTTTTT
14,.,TRBD1,TRBJ1-1,TRBV5-1,CASRSGQENTEAFF,TGCGCCAGCAGATCGGGACAGGAGAACACTGAAGCTTTCTTT
15,.,TRBD1,TRBJ2-5,TRBV5-1,CASSRGQGEWETQYF,TGCGCCAGCAGCCGGGGACAGGGGGAATGGGAGACCCAGTACTTC
13,.,TRBD1,TRBJ2-1,TRBV27,CASSPDRVNEQFF,TGTGCCAGCAGTCCCGACAGGGTCAATGAGCAGTTCTTC
16,.,TRBD2,TRBJ2-5,TRBV6-5,CASSYSTTGGQETQYF,TGTGCCAGCAGTTACTCGACCACGGGGGGGCAAGAGACCCAGTACTTC
14,.,.,TRBJ2-1,TRBV11-3,CASSLRNIYNEQFF,TGTGCCAGCAGCTTAAGAAACATCTACAATGAGCAGTTCTTC
19,.,.,TRBJ1-3,TRBV4-1,CASSQVVRTGMMKGNTIYF,TGCGCCAGCAGCCAAGTGGTCCGAACAGGAATGATGAAGGGAAACACCATATATTTT
15,.,.,TRBJ1-5,TRBV7-8,CASSLVEGGNQPQHF,TGTGCCAGCAGCTTAGTAGAAGGGGGAAATCAGCCCCAGCATTTT
15,.,.,TRBJ2-5,TRBV2,CASSEPGRVTETQYF,TGTGCCAGCAGTGAACCTGGCAGGGTGACGGAGACCCAGTACTTC
15,.,TRBD2,TRBJ2-1,TRBV7-9,CASSLLAGTYNEQFF,TGTGCCAGCAGCTTGCTAGCGGGGACCTACAATGAGCAGTTCTTC
13,.,.,TRBJ2-1,TRBV12-3/TRBV12-4,CASSLLADNEQFF,TGTGCCAGCAGTTTGTTGGCGGACAATGAGCAGTTCTTC
15,.,.,TRBJ1-6,TRBV7-6,CASSPLQGVNSPLHF,TGTGCCAGCAGCCCCCTCCAGGGTGTTAATTCACCCCTCCACTTT
16,.,.,TRBJ2-1,TRBV2,CASSEQGPLGYNEQFF,TGTGCCAGCAGTGAACAGGGGCCTTTGGGATACAATGAGCAGTTCTTC
13,.,.,TRBJ1-4,TRBV19,CATKGTTNEKLFF,TGTGCCACCAAGGGGACAACTAATGAAAAACTGTTTTTT
14,few,.,TRBJ1-5,TRBV4-1,CASSQGQTYQPQHF,TGCGCCAGCAGCCAAGGACAGACTTATCAGCCCCAGCATTTT
17,.,TRBD1,TRBJ1-6,TRBV18,CASSPPTGGQVNSPLHF,TGTGCCAGCTCACCACCGACAGGGGGACAGGTTAATTCACCCCTCCACTTT
13,.,.,TRBJ2-7,TRBV6-5,CASRPTAPGEQYF,TGTGCCAGCCGTCCCACAGCCCCGGGGGAGCAGTACTTC
14,once,TRBD2,TRBJ2-2,TRBV28,CAILSGGNTGELFF,TGTGCCATTCTCTCGGGGGGGAACACCGGGGAGCTGTTTTTT
13,.,.,TRBJ2-7,TRBV5-6,CASSPTGTYEQYF,TGTGCCAGCAGCCCTACGGGGACCTACGAGCAGTACTTC
12,.,.,TRBJ1-5,TRBV5-5,CASSLGDQPQHF,TGTGCCAGCAGCTTGGGCGATCAGCCCCAGCATTTT
14,.,.,TRBJ2-7,TRBV19,CASSIGQGIGEQYF,TGTGCCAGTAGTATAGGGCAGGGAATCGGCGAGCAGTACTTC
13,once,.,TRBJ2-1,TRBV12-3/TRBV12-4,CASKGDTYNEQFF,TGTGCCAGCAAAGGGGATACGTACAATGAGCAGTTCTTC
16,.,.,TRBJ1-6,TRBV2,CASSVQGSSYNSPLHF,TGTGCCAGCAGTGTACAGGGAAGCTCCTATAATTCACCCCTCCACTTT
15,.,.,TRBJ2-7,TRBV7-9,CASSSRTLEAGEQYF,TGTGCCAGCAGCTCCCGAACTCTAGAGGCGGGTGAGCAGTACTTC
13,.,.,TRBJ1-5,TRBV19,CASSYMGPQPQHF,TGTGCCAGTAGTTATATGGGGCCTCAGCCCCAGCATTTT
15,.,.,TRBJ1-5,TRBV19,CASSIGRLGVQPQHF,TGTGCCAGTAGTATAGGACGGCTCGGAGTTCAGCCCCAGCATTTT
16,.,.,TRBJ2-5,TRBV7-9,CASSPPPGKGQETQYF,TGTGCCAGCAGCCCCCCCCCAGGGAAGGGCCAAGAGACCCAGTACTTC
14,.,.,TRBJ2-1,TRBV20-1,CSASWRVPYNEQFF,TGCAGTGCTAGTTGGAGGGTACCCTACAATGAGCAGTTCTTC
15,.,.,TRBJ1-1,TRBV5-6,CASSLGGGLNTEAFF,TGTGCCAGCAGCTTGGGTGGAGGCTTGAACACTGAAGCTTTCTTT
15,.,TRBD2,TRBJ2-3,TRBV11-3,CASSSLAGHSNTQYF,TGTGCCAGCAGCTCTCTAGCGGGACACTCAAATACGCAGTATTTT
14,.,TRBD1,TRBJ2-7,TRBV6-5,CASSPSQGAYEQYF,TGTGCCAGCAGTCCTAGCCAGGGGGCCTACGAGCAGTACTTC
15,.,.,TRBJ2-1,TRBV21-1,CASSKEGTGGNEQFF,TGTGCCAGCAGCAAAGAGGGGACAGGAGGCAATGAGCAGTTCTTC
17,once,.,TRBJ2-1,TRBV3-1/TRBV3-2,CASSPKGGRASYNEQFF,TGTGCCAGCAGCCCGAAGGGGGGGAGGGCCTCCTACAATGAGCAGTTCTTC
15,.,TRBD2,TRBJ2-1,TRBV15,CATREGTSGYNEQFF,TGTGCCACCAGGGAAGGGACTAGCGGATACAATGAGCAGTTCTTC
15,.,TRBD1,TRBJ1-6,TRBV14,CASSQDPGGNSPLHF,TGTGCCAGCAGCCAAGATCCAGGGGGGAATTCACCCCTCCACTTT
14,.,TRBD1,TRBJ1-6,TRBV4-2,CASSQETGGSPLHF,TGTGCCAGCAGCCAAGAGACAGGGGGTTCACCCCTCCACTTT
17,.,.,TRBJ2-6,TRBV11-3,CASSLVAHQSGANVLTF,TGTGCCAGCAGCTTAGTGGCACACCAATCTGGGGCCAACGTCCTGACTTTC
12,once,.,TRBJ1-2,TRBV7-9,CASSQDTYGYTF,TGTGCCAGCAGCCAGGACACCTATGGCTACACCTTC
16,.,.,TRBJ1-1,TRBV11-2,CASSSSGEGRDTEAFF,TGTGCCAGCAGCTCCTCCGGCGAAGGTCGGGACACTGAAGCTTTCTTT
13,few,.,TRBJ1-3,TRBV12-3/TRBV12-4,CASSFTGGNTIYF,TGTGCCAGCAGTTTCACAGGGGGAAACACCATATATTTT
13,.,TRBD1,TRBJ2-7,TRBV5-6,CASEDRRTYEQYF,TGTGCCAGCGAGGACAGGAGAACCTACGAGCAGTACTTC
16,few,TRBD2,TRBJ2-3,TRBV2,CASSRTTSGVTDTQYF,TGTGCCAGCAGTCGCACTACTAGCGGGGTAACAGATACGCAGTATTTT
15,.,.,TRBJ2-5,TRBV28,CASSLRRTVQETQYF,TGTGCCAGCAGTCTCCGACGGACAGTCCAAGAGACCCAGTACTTC